Below, 32 T cell receptor beta chains from the same sample are listed, as sequenced in a study of T cells in Graves' hyperthyroidism and ophthalmopathy. There were TCR beta CDR3 regions amplified from RNA transcripts. The HTBI primer set was used in a first-round RT-PCR of the TCR CDR3. TCRdb reanalysed the multiplex PCR reads using MiXCR and keeps one entry per CDR3 protein. Counted here are 500,000 or so distinct CDR3 sequences, about a sixth occurring once; the ten biggest clones make up approximately 15%. Material: blood. The receptor set was obtained from a woman between 18 and 29 years old with Graves' ophthalmopathy.

This clonotype has just a few counts. V usage is TRBV19 and J usage is TRBJ2-1; 16 bases line up with TRBD2. The CDR3 has 19 amino acids. Germline V gene lookup returns CDR1 LNHDA and CDR2 SQIVND (reference sequence). Trimming cost V 3 bases and J 3 bases; bases outside gene matches: 8. The CDR3 spells CASSIPGLAGGPCYNEQFF. Written as DNA, the CDR3 is TGTGCCAGTAGTATCCCGGGACTAGCGGGAGGGCCTTGCTACAATGAGCAGTTCTTC.

V gene TRBV27 combines with J gene TRBJ2-7; a weak D match, TRBD1 (6 bases). Per germline, CDR1 MNHEY and CDR2 SMNVEV (reference sequence). This CDR3 is 13 amino acids long. V lost 5 bases and J 0 bases, leaving 8 bases between the germline ends. Here the CDR3 DNA reads TGTGCCAGCAGTGGGACACTCTCCTACGAGCAGTACTTC. Its protein product is CASSGTLSYEQYF.

This clonotype was recorded a few times. The CDR3 DNA reads TGCAGCGTCCCGGGACAGGGCACCTACAATGAGCAGTTCTTC. Translating gives CSVPGQGTYNEQFF. The chain carries TRBV29-1 and TRBJ2-1, with 9 bases identical to TRBD1. Germline V lookup: CDR1 SQVTM, CDR2 ANQGSEA. The CDR3 length is 14 residues. V lost 6 bases, J lost 2 bases, and 5 bases stayed unmatched.

In its sample, this clonotype was seen a few times. The chain is built from TRBV15 and TRBJ2-7; D unclear. The CDR3 covers 11 residues. Germline CDR1 LNHNV, CDR2 YYDKDF (reference sequence). The V end lost 4 bases, the J end lost 4 bases, and 5 bases lay between the germline ends. The CDR3 coding sequence is TGTGCCACCAGCACGAAGTACGAGCAGTACTTC. It is translated as CATSTKYEQYF.

This clonotype was recorded a few times. The V call is TRBV28, the J call TRBJ1-6, with 9 bases aligning to TRBD1. This CDR3 contains 18 residues. Per germline, CDR1 MDHEN and CDR2 SYDVKM. Trimming removed 3 bases from V and 3 bases from J; junction bases left unmatched: 9. The chain's CDR3 is CASSLRGQGIVYNSPLHF. The CDR3, as DNA: TGTGCCAGCAGTTTGAGGGGACAGGGAATTGTCTATAATTCACCCCTCCACTTT.

This clonotype was recorded at least ten times. The chain recombines TRBV28 with TRBJ1-2; 8 bases fit TRBD1. There are 14 residues in the CDR3. V gave up 4 bases and J gave up 8 bases; unmatched junction bases: 9. Per germline, CDR1 MDHEN and CDR2 SYDVKM. This CDR3 reads CASSSTPGGRGYTF. The CDR3 DNA sequence: TGTGCCAGCAGTTCTACACCAGGGGGCCGGGGCTACACCTTC.

This clonotype was observed a few times. V gene TRBV27 combines with J gene TRBJ2-1, with 9 positions matching TRBD2. The CDR3 is 15 residues long. Germline V gene lookup returns CDR1 MNHEY and CDR2 SMNVEV (reference sequence). V was pared by 2 bases and J by 7 bases, with 6 bases of the junction left unmatched. The CDR3 protein is CASSLESGGRNEQFF. CDR3 coding DNA: TGTGCCAGCAGTTTAGAAAGCGGGGGGAGGAATGAGCAGTTCTTC.

At least ten counts were recorded for this clonotype. The chain combines TRBV29-1 with TRBJ1-1; D is undetermined. The CDR3 runs to 14 residues. The V end lost 6 bases, the J end lost 3 bases, and 17 bases lay between the germline ends. Germline lookup yields CDR1 SQVTM and CDR2 ANQGSEA. DNA for the CDR3: TGCAGCGTAGGGCCACGAAGGGCGGACACTGAAGCTTTCTTT. Amino acid sequence: CSVGPRRADTEAFF. Together with reference TRBV29-1 and TRBJ1-1, the CDR3 gives the full variable domain: SAVISQKPSRDICQRGTSLTIQCQVDSQVTMMFWYRQQPGQSLTLIATANQGSEATYESGFVIDKFPISRPNLTFSTLTVSNMSPEDSSIYLCSVGPRRADTEAFFGQGTRLTVV.

CDR3 nucleotides: TGTGCCAGCAGCCAAAGCAGGGGGCAAGTTAGTGGCTACACCTTC. Its translation is CASSQSRGQVSGYTF. V gene TRBV14 combines with J gene TRBJ1-2; 8 bases line up with TRBD1. Germline CDR1 reads SGHDN; CDR2 reads FVKESK. The trim removed 2 bases at V and 7 bases at J, leaving 9 bases unmatched. This CDR3 region has 15 residues. Based on the CDR3 plus reference TRBV14 and TRBJ1-2, the full variable domain is EAGVTQFPSHSVIEKGQTVTLRCDPISGHDNLYWYRRVMGKEIKFLLHFVKESKQDESGMPNNRFLAERTGGTYSTLKVQPAELEDSGVYFCASSQSRGQVSGYTFGSGTRLTVV.

This clonotype was counted ten times or more. The gene calls are TRBV28 and TRBJ1-5, with D tentatively TRBD1 (6 bases). This CDR3 is 13 amino acids long. V shed 6 bases and J shed 4 bases, with 10 bases lying between them. The germline CDR1 and CDR2 sequences are MDHEN and SYDVKM. CDR3 in amino acids: CASRKGGNQPQHF. CDR3 in DNA: TGTGCCAGCAGAAAGGGGGGGAATCAGCCCCAGCATTTT.

This clonotype came up many times. The rearrangement joins TRBV30 to TRBJ2-7, with 8 nucleotides matching TRBD2. V lost 1 base and J lost 4; bases outside the gene matches: 18. This CDR3 spans 18 amino acids. CDR1 GTSNPN and CDR2 SVGIG come from the germline V gene (reference sequence). The DNA for the CDR3 is TGTGCCTGGAGTGATGGCCCAAGCGGGGGCTTGGGTCCTTACGAGCAGTACTTC. Translation gives CAWSDGPSGGLGPYEQYF.

Ten or more counts support this clonotype. This chain joins TRBV5-1 and TRBJ1-1, with D perhaps matching TRBD1 (5 bases). There are 15 residues in the CDR3. V dropped 0 bases and J dropped 2 bases, with 11 bases sitting between them. Germline assignment: CDR1 SGHRS and CDR2 YFSETQ. CDR3 loop: CASSLAPGGNTEAFF. The CDR3 region has the DNA TGCGCCAGCAGCTTGGCCCCGGGGGGAAACACTGAAGCTTTCTTT.

This clonotype was detected a few times. This chain links TRBV6-9 with TRBJ1-1; D remains unclear. The CDR3 is 13 amino acids. CDR1 is MNHGY and CDR2 is SVAAGI in the germline V gene. V dropped 3 bases and J dropped 2 bases, with 7 bases sitting between them. The CDR3 is CASSYQVNTEAFF. CDR3 sequence (DNA): TGTGCCAGCAGTTACCAGGTTAACACTGAAGCTTTCTTT.

This clonotype was detected ten times or more. The rearrangement joins TRBV5-1 to TRBJ2-1; 9 bases line up with TRBD2. Germline V CDR1 and CDR2: SGHRS, YFSETQ. CDR3 length: 16 amino acids. V dropped 3 bases and J dropped 3; count of bases not matched to a gene: 7. The CDR3 spells CASSWGGGGHYNEQFF. The CDR3 coding sequence is TGCGCCAGCAGCTGGGGCGGGGGGGGGCACTACAATGAGCAGTTCTTC. Using reference TRBV5-1 and TRBJ2-1 for the parts outside the CDR3, the full variable domain is KAGVTQTPRYLIKTRGQQVTLSCSPISGHRSVSWYQQTPGQGLQFLFEYFSETQRNKGNFPGRFSGRQFSNSRSEMNVSTLELGDSALYLCASSWGGGGHYNEQFFGPGTRLTVL.

The table lists this clonotype with a few counts. The V gene is TRBV15, the J gene TRBJ1-5, with TRBD1 matching 10 bases. Germline V gene data show CDR1 as LNHNV and CDR2 as YYDKDF (reference sequence). Losses at the gene ends were 0 bases for V and 8 bases for J; bases not matched to a gene: 7. There are 16 residues in the CDR3. CDR3 sequence reads: CATSRDQGQGREPQHF. The CDR3 nucleotides read TGTGCCACCAGCAGAGACCAGGGACAGGGGCGAGAGCCCCAGCATTTT.

This clonotype was counted ten times or more. CDR3 sequence reads: CSARREGGTDTQYF. CDR3 sequence (DNA): TGCAGTGCTAGACGAGAGGGGGGCACAGATACGCAGTATTTT. The rearrangement links TRBV20-1 to TRBJ2-3, with D maybe TRBD1 (6 bases). V was clipped by 2 bases and J by 1 base, with 10 bases between them. Germline V gives CDR1 DFQATT, CDR2 SNEGSKA (reference sequence). This CDR3 is built from 14 residues.

This clonotype has more than one count but fewer than ten. The V gene is TRBV6-1, the J gene TRBJ2-3; 8 nucleotides line up with TRBD1. This CDR3 contains 14 residues. CDR1 is MNHNS, CDR2 SASEGT, per germline. The ends lost 6 bases at V and 2 bases at J; junction bases unmatched: 4. CDR3 loop: CASRGQVYTDTQYF. The CDR3 nucleotides are TGTGCCAGCAGGGGACAGGTCTACACAGATACGCAGTATTTT.

This clonotype was observed at least ten times. J is TRBJ2-7 and V is TRBV20-1, with TRBD2 matching over 13 bases. Trimming cost V 3 bases and J 5 bases; bases outside gene matches: 13. CDR3 length: 17 amino acids. Per germline, CDR1 DFQATT and CDR2 SNEGSKA (reference sequence). CDR3 residues: CSASGSGTSGNIDEQYF. The DNA for the CDR3 is TGCAGTGCTAGCGGATCCGGGACTAGCGGGAATATCGACGAGCAGTACTTC.

Many counts were recorded for this clonotype. The chain has TRBV20-1 and TRBJ2-3; 7 bases are shared with TRBD1. V shed 0 bases, J shed 10 bases, and the junction held 16 bases outside the gene matches. This CDR3 comprises 16 residues. From germline, CDR1 is DFQATT and CDR2 SNEGSKA (reference sequence). The DNA for the CDR3 is TGCAGTGCTAGAGATACGAGGTTCCCGCCTAGGGGGCCGCAGTATTTT. Encoded protein: CSARDTRFPPRGPQYF.

Regarding this clonotype: At one boundary the junction diverges from the germline segment, which might be a read error. The chain recombines TRBV6-1 with TRBJ2-1; D remains ambiguous. This CDR3 is 14 amino acids long. Germline CDR1 MNHNS, CDR2 SASEGT. The DNA of the CDR3 is TGTGCCATCAGTGAGTCGACTCAAAGACATGAGCAGTTCTTC. Translating gives CAISESTQRHEQFF.

This clonotype has more than one count but fewer than ten. The rearrangement links TRBV9 to TRBJ2-3; weak D call: TRBD1 (5 bases). Trimming stripped 1 base from V and 2 bases from J, with 14 bases between. This CDR3 comprises 16 residues. Germline CDR1 is SGDLS and CDR2 is YYNGEE. The CDR3, as DNA: TGTGCCAGCAGCGTAAGTGGCCAGGGCCCCACAGATACGCAGTATTTT. It is translated as CASSVSGQGPTDTQYF.

This clonotype has just a few counts. The chain uses TRBV27 and TRBJ2-7, with TRBD1 matching 8 bases. The germline CDR1 and CDR2 sequences are MNHEY and SMNVEV (reference sequence). The CDR3 covers 13 residues. The V gene end was trimmed by 3 bases and the J gene end by 6 bases; junction bases not matched to a gene: 4. CDR3 amino acids: CASSLQGAAEQYF. CDR3 coding DNA: TGTGCCAGCAGTTTGCAGGGGGCGGCCGAGCAGTACTTC.

There are a few counts of this clonotype. The chain employs TRBV28 and TRBJ1-2, with a weak D call TRBD1 (5 bases). The CDR3 has 14 residues. Germline CDR1 and CDR2: MDHEN and SYDVKM. Between the trimmed V and J ends, which lost 6 bases and 8 bases, there was a span of 19 bases. The CDR3 region has the DNA TGTGCCAGCAGCATGGGACGGGGACGGGGAGGCTACACCTTC. As protein: CASSMGRGRGGYTF.

This clonotype has more than one count but fewer than ten. The chain links TRBV20-1 to TRBJ2-3; 14 bases agree with TRBD2. The CDR3 is 14 amino acids. The V and J ends lost 6 bases and 9 bases, in that order; junction bases with no gene match: 8. The germline V gene has CDR1 DFQATT and CDR2 SNEGSKA (reference sequence). For the CDR3, the DNA is TGCAGTGCCATGACTAGCGGGAGGGCCGGGACGCAGTATTTT. It is translated as CSAMTSGRAGTQYF.

This clonotype was counted many times. The chain uses TRBV30 and TRBJ1-3; D is unclear. The V gene's germline CDR1 is GTSNPN and CDR2 SVGIG (reference sequence). With 3 bases removed from V and 4 bases from J, the gap between germline ends came to 1 base. The CDR3 covers 10 residues. The CDR3 DNA is TGTGCCTGGAGCGGAAACACCATATATTTT. Translated: CAWSGNTIYF.

At least ten counts were recorded for this clonotype. The chain combines TRBV27 with TRBJ1-5, with 8 positions matching TRBD1. Unmatched junction bases numbered 1, after V lost 5 bases and J lost 1 base. Germline V gene data show CDR1 as MNHEY and CDR2 as SMNVEV (reference sequence). CDR3 length: 14 amino acids. The CDR3 loop is CASSRTGSNQPQHF. CDR3 sequence (DNA): TGTGCCAGCAGTCGGACAGGGAGCAATCAGCCCCAGCATTTT.

This clonotype has just a few counts. This chain joins TRBV7-3 and TRBJ2-1, with 15 bases fitting TRBD2. The CDR3 extends over 19 amino acids. Trimming cost V 5 bases and J 4 bases; bases outside gene matches: 12. Germline lookup yields CDR1 SGHTA and CDR2 FQGTGA. DNA of the CDR3: TGTGCCAGCAGCCCCCTCGGGGGTGGACTAGCGGGGGGGTACAATGAGCAGTTCTTC. Protein product: CASSPLGGGLAGGYNEQFF.

The CDR3 region is CASTGTANSGANVLTF. The CDR3 DNA reads as TGTGCCAGCACCGGGACAGCCAACTCTGGGGCCAACGTCCTGACTTTC. The gene calls are TRBV25-1 and TRBJ2-6; 7 positions match TRBD1. V trimming: 7 bases; J trimming: 0 bases; junction bases outside the gene matches: 6. This CDR3 has 16 residues. Germline CDR1 MGHDK, CDR2 SYGVNS.

This clonotype has ten or more counts. This chain connects TRBV3-1 to TRBJ1-6, with D unclear. The V end lost 0 bases, the J end lost 7 bases, and 10 bases lay between the germline ends. This CDR3 has 15 residues. Germline V CDR1 and CDR2: LGHDT, YNNKEL (reference sequence). The CDR3: CASSQDLMGNSPLHF. The CDR3 nucleotides are TGTGCCAGCAGCCAAGATCTTATGGGGAATTCACCCCTCCACTTT.

This chain joins TRBV28 and TRBJ2-7, with D possibly TRBD1 on 6 matching bases. Trimming removed 7 bases from V and 2 bases from J, with 15 bases in between. Germline lookup yields CDR1 MDHEN and CDR2 SYDVKM. The CDR3 runs to 14 residues. The CDR3 region is CASTWQGSTYEQYF. For the CDR3, the DNA is TGTGCCAGCACTTGGCAGGGGTCTACCTACGAGCAGTACTTC.

This clonotype was recorded at least ten times. V usage is TRBV7-3 and J usage is TRBJ2-2; 9 bases are shared with TRBD2. CDR1 and CDR2 from the germline V gene are SGHTA and FQGTGA. The CDR3 runs 14 residues. V dropped 9 bases and J dropped 5; count of bases not matched to a gene: 7. The CDR3 DNA reads as TGTGCCAGTGGAGCGGGAGGACGGACCGGGGAGCTGTTTTTT. Encoded protein: CASGAGGRTGELFF.

This clonotype came up many times. This sequence joins TRBV4-1 and TRBJ2-3; D not resolved. The V gene lost 4 bases and the J gene lost 2 bases, with 10 bases spanning the gap. Germline-derived CDR1 and CDR2 are MGHRA and YSYEKL. The CDR3 is 14 amino acids. CDR3 DNA: TGCGCCAGCAGCCCCCTGGTGACCACAGATACGCAGTATTTT. It codes for CASSPLVTTDTQYF.